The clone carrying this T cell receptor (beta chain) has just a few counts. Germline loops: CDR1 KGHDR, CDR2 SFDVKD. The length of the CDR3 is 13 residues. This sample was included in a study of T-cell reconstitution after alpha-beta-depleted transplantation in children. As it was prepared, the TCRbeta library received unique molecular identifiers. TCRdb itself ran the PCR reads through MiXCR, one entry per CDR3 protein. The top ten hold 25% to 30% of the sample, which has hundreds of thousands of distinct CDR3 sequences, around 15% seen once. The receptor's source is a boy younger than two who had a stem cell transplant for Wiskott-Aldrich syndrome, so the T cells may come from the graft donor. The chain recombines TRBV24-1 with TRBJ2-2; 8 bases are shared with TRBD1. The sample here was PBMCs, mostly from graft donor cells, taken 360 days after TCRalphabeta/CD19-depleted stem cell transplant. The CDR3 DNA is TGTGCAACCGGGCAGGGGGCGGCCGGGGAGCTGTTTTTT. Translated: CATGQGAAGELFF.